The TCR beta chain described here comes from a study of blood T cell repertoires in COVID-19. Measured with immunoSEQ multiplex PCR; TCRdb has only the in-frame clones, and not every one. The sample records 250,000 to 400,000 clones, about 87% being singletons. The germline V gene encodes CDR1 LGHDT and CDR2 YNNKEL (reference sequence). The junction had 6 bases not matched to a gene; V was cut back by 7 bases and J by 1 base. The CDR3 loop spans 17 amino acids. The clonotype was recovered from a woman in her 30s with COVID-19, enrolled during active disease. Specimen: peripheral blood. J is TRBJ2-6 and V is TRBV3-1 (or the pseudogene TRBV3-2); TRBD1 matches 11 bases. In DNA, the CDR3 is TGTGCCAGCACCCGAGGGACAGGGGGGTCTGGGGCCAACGTCCTGACTTTC. Translating gives CASTRGTGGSGANVLTF.